The clone carrying this T cell receptor beta chain was found many times. Its antigen is currently unknown. Amplification of TCR beta CDR3 regions used RNA as the template. HTBI primers were used for first-round RT-PCR of the TCR CDR3. TCRdb processed the multiplex PCR reads anew with MiXCR; each CDR3 protein has one entry. The profile shows around 500,000 distinct CDR3 sequences, 13% to 15% of them singletons. The CDR3 runs to 14 residues. Germline values: CDR1 LNHNV, CDR2 YYDKDF (reference sequence). V was clipped by 1 base and J by 5 bases, with 11 bases between them. The sample comes from a study of T cells in Graves' hyperthyroidism and ophthalmopathy. Findings and limits, study-wide: Blood also carried most thyroid clonotypes expanded above 0.001. The model identified upcoming ophthalmopathy a median roughly 6 months ahead of onset. The authors' 13 V-J model separated ophthalmopathy from stable hyperthyroidism.

This clonotype originated in a woman between 18 and 30 years old with Graves' hyperthyroidism. The chain employs TRBV15 and TRBJ1-1; D not certain. The specimen was blood. CDR3 sequence reads: CATSRVDTRTEAFF. In nucleotides, the CDR3 is TGTGCCACCAGCAGAGTGGATACGCGAACTGAAGCTTTCTTT.